The rows below give T cell receptor beta chains drawn from one sample of a study of blood T cell repertoires in COVID-19. Sequencing used immunoSEQ multiplex PCR; TCRdb keeps in-frame clones, though not all of them. The table lists some 83,000 clones, around 90% of them singletons. Sequencing input: peripheral blood. All receptors come from a man between 50 and 59 years old with acute or convalescent COVID-19. The CDR3 runs from the conserved cysteine through the conserved F or W. Fields, in order: V gene, clone size, J gene, D gene, CDR3 DNA, CDR3 protein. D genes are given only for firm matches. A clone size is listed for some rows: how often the clone was seen (once, few, many), or a class if it is expanded.

>TRBV9|NA|TRBJ1-1|NA
TGTGCCAGCAGCGGCACAGGGTCGGAAGCGGGGACTGAAGCTTTCTTT
CASSGTGSEAGTEAFF
>TRBV4-1|NA|TRBJ2-2|NA
TGCGCCAGCGAGCAGTCACAGGGAGCCACCGGGGAGCTGTTTTTT
CASEQSQGATGELFF
>TRBV9|NA|TRBJ2-1|TRBD2
TGTGCCAGCAGCCCCTATACTAGCGGGGGGCCCCAGAATGAGCAGTTCTTC
CASSPYTSGGPQNEQFF
>TRBV21-1|NA|TRBJ1-6|NA
TGTGCCAGCAGCAAGACAGGCTCCTATAATTCACCCCTCCACTTT
CASSKTGSYNSPLHF
>TRBV7-8|NA|TRBJ1-5|NA
TGTGCCAGCAGCTTAGTCCCGCCGGTTAGCAATCAGCCCCAGCATTTT
CASSLVPPVSNQPQHF
>TRBV5-1|NA|TRBJ1-5|TRBD1
TGCGCCAGCAGCGTCACAGGGGCCCTCAATCAGCCCCAGCATTTT
CASSVTGALNQPQHF
>TRBV20-1|NA|TRBJ1-5|TRBD1
TGCAGTGCTAGTCCCCTCGGGACAGACCATCAGCCCCAGCATTTT
CSASPLGTDHQPQHF
>TRBV30|NA|TRBJ2-7|NA
TGTGCCTGGACCCCCGTCTACGAGCAGTACTTC
CAWTPVYEQYF
>TRBV29-1|NA|TRBJ2-5|TRBD1
TGCAGCGTTGAACCCTGGGACAGGGGCAAAGAGACCCAGTACTTC
CSVEPWDRGKETQYF
>TRBV19|once|TRBJ1-3|NA
TGTGCCAGTAGTATAATGAGCTCTGGAAACACCATATATTTT
CASSIMSSGNTIYF
>TRBV12-3/TRBV12-4|NA|TRBJ2-5|TRBD1
TGTGCCTGTTCCAGGGGGCCCCAAGAGACCCAGTACTTC
CACSRGPQETQYF
>TRBV19|NA|TRBJ1-5|NA
TGTGCCAGTAGTATCGGGTCATCGCCCCAGCATTTT
CASSIGSSPQHF
>TRBV27|NA|TRBJ1-6|NA
TGTGCCAGCAGTTTTTCCGGGTTCAATTCACCCCTCCACTTT
CASSFSGFNSPLHF
>TRBV28|NA|TRBJ2-3|NA
TGTGCCAGCAGTTTAGAGGGTTGGTATACGCAGTATTTT
CASSLEGWYTQYF
>TRBV3-1/TRBV3-2|NA|TRBJ2-7|TRBD2
TGTGCCAGCAGCCTGACTAGCGGGAGATACGAGCAGTACTTC
CASSLTSGRYEQYF
>TRBV5-4|NA|TRBJ2-7|TRBD2
TGTGCCAGCAGCCCAGGACTAGCCGCCTACGAGCAGTACTTC
CASSPGLAAYEQYF
>TRBV6-2/TRBV6-3|NA|TRBJ2-5|TRBD2
TGTGCCAGCAGCCACGAGGGAGGGGTATGGGAGACCCAGTACTTC
CASSHEGGVWETQYF
>TRBV7-2|NA|TRBJ1-1|NA
TGTGCCAGCAGCTTAGAACAGATTCCGAACACTGAAGCTTTCTTT
CASSLEQIPNTEAFF
>TRBV12-3/TRBV12-4|NA|TRBJ1-1|TRBD1
TGTGCCAGCAGTCAGTCAGGGGGCAGAGCTTTCTTT
CASSQSGGRAFF
>TRBV24-1|NA|TRBJ2-2|TRBD1
TGTGCCACCAGTGATCCTGGACAGGGGGACACCGGGAAGCTGTTTTTT
CATSDPGQGDTGKLFF
>TRBV5-1|NA|TRBJ2-5|NA
TGCGCCAGCAGCCCCACAGGTTCCAAGGAGGAGACCCAGTACTTC
CASSPTGSKEETQYF
>TRBV7-8|NA|TRBJ1-5|NA
TGTGCCAGCAGCTCAGGTCGACAGGGCAATCAGCCCCAGCATTTT
CASSSGRQGNQPQHF
>TRBV5-1|NA|TRBJ2-5|TRBD1
TGCGCCAGCAGCGACCTTACAGGGGGTGCGACCCAGTACTTC
CASSDLTGGATQYF
>TRBV18|NA|TRBJ2-1|NA
TGTGCCAGCTCACCGTCCGGGTCGCCTTACAATGAGCAGTTCTTC
CASSPSGSPYNEQFF
>TRBV5-5|NA|TRBJ1-3|NA
TGTGCCAGCAGCGGGGTAACAGGGCAAGGTCCTGGAAACACCATATATTTT
CASSGVTGQGPGNTIYF
>TRBV9|NA|TRBJ1-6|NA
TGTGCCAGCACCTCTCATGGGGAGCCAGTCCCCAATTCACCCCTCCACTTT
CASTSHGEPVPNSPLHF
>TRBV6-2/TRBV6-3|NA|TRBJ2-4|NA
TGTGCCAGCAGCTGGAGGACAGCCAAAGACAAAAACATTCAGTACTTC
CASSWRTAKDKNIQYF
>TRBV18|NA|TRBJ2-3|NA
TGTGCCAGCTCACCACAAAGAGACAATAACAGAGATACGCAGTATTTT
CASSPQRDNNRDTQYF
>TRBV14|NA|TRBJ2-5|NA
TGTGCCAGCAGCCAAACTCAAGAGACCCAGTACTTC
CASSQTQETQYF
>TRBV28|NA|TRBJ2-5|NA
TGTGCCAGCACGCCCGGGGAATGGGAGGAGACCCAGTACTTC
CASTPGEWEETQYF
>TRBV6-5|NA|TRBJ2-1|NA
TGTGCCAGCAGTTACTCGGCTTCCAATGAGCAGTTCTTC
CASSYSASNEQFF
>TRBV18|NA|TRBJ2-3|NA
TGTGCCAGCTCACCTCGCCGGACAGATACGCAGTATTTT
CASSPRRTDTQYF
>TRBV4-3|NA|TRBJ2-5|NA
TGCGCCAGCAGCCAAGAAAGGGAGTGGGGAGAGACCCAGTACTTC
CASSQEREWGETQYF
>TRBV29-1|NA|TRBJ1-1|TRBD1
TGCAGCGTTTGGGACAGCTCACCGAACACTGAAGCTTTCTTT
CSVWDSSPNTEAFF
>TRBV9|NA|TRBJ1-2|TRBD1
TGTGCCAGCAGCGTAGAGGCAGGGGGAGTTAACTATGGCTACACCTTC
CASSVEAGGVNYGYTF
>TRBV25-1|once|TRBJ2-7|NA
TGTGCCAGCAGTGACCCCACAGGGACCGCTTACGAGCAGTACTTC
CASSDPTGTAYEQYF
>TRBV30|NA|TRBJ2-5|NA
TGTGCCTGGAGTGTCGAGGCCGTGATAGGAGAGACCCAGTACTTC
CAWSVEAVIGETQYF
>TRBV5-1|NA|TRBJ1-1|NA
TGCGCCAGCAGCTGGGAGGGAACTGAAGCTTTCTTT
CASSWEGTEAFF
>TRBV15|NA|TRBJ1-2|NA
TGTGCCACCAGCAAGGACAGCTATGGCTACACCTTC
CATSKDSYGYTF